This passage covers 18 T cell receptor beta chains from one sample sequenced in a study of shared clonotypes between healthy human individuals (dated by TCRdb to 2020 to 2021). The library came from the immunoSEQ multiplex PCR assay. Held by TCRdb, this immuneACCESS table contains in-frame sequences only and omits some clones. Under half of the omission traces to an unresolved V gene where checked; the cause of the rest is unknown. The sample data list about 1.4 million clones, and 95% to 97% of these were observed just once. The ten largest clones represent more than 0.9% of the sample. The sequenced sample consisted of naive CD4+ T cells sorted from blood. In light of the paper, this sample's cell subset or site label describes: CD45RA+ positively selected. These receptors were taken from a man under 40 in good health.

The chain links TRBV4-2 to TRBJ2-2; possibly TRBD2 for D (6 bases). The CDR3 is 17 amino acids. The V end was cut by 0 bases, the J end by 2 bases, with 13 bases between. Per the germline V gene, CDR1 is LGHNA and CDR2 is YNFKEQ. The CDR3 bases are TGTGCCAGCAGCCAAGATGGGGGGAGAGGTAACACCGGGGAGCTGTTTTTT. It yields the protein CASSQDGGRGNTGELFF.

The count of this clone is one. The chain has TRBV10-3 and TRBJ2-7; 12 bases fit TRBD2. Per the germline V gene, CDR1 is ENHRY and CDR2 is SYGVKD. The CDR3 extends over 17 amino acids. J gave up 5 bases and V 6 bases, and 14 bases lay outside the gene matches. DNA of the CDR3: TGTGCCATCAGGGACCAAAGACTAGCGGGAGACCCCAACGAGCAGTACTTC. Translating gives CAIRDQRLAGDPNEQYF.

J is TRBJ2-6 and V is TRBV27, with 9 bases lining up with TRBD1. Unmatched junction bases numbered 12, after V lost 5 bases and J lost 4 bases. CDR1 MNHEY and CDR2 SMNVEV come from the germline V gene (reference sequence). The CDR3 runs to 18 residues. The DNA of the CDR3 is TGTGCCAGCAGTCCAACAGGGGGCCTTACTCTGGGGGCCAACGTCCTGACTTTC. Its translation is CASSPTGGLTLGANVLTF.

The chain combines TRBV5-5 with TRBJ1-4; perhaps TRBD1 as D (5 bases). There are 16 residues in the CDR3. CDR1 and CDR2 (germline): SGHKS, YYEKEE (reference sequence). V was cut by 4 bases and J by 3 bases, with 16 bases left in between. The DNA for the CDR3 is TGTGCCAGCAGCATAAGGAGGGGTTCGGCTAATGAAAAACTGTTTTTT. Its translation: CASSIRRGSANEKLFF.

The CDR3 DNA reads as TGTGCCAGCTCGACGACAGACTATGGCTACACCTTC. Protein product: CASSTTDYGYTF. The chain joins TRBV18 to TRBJ1-2; TRBD1 might be the D (5 bases). The V gene's germline CDR1 is KGHSH and CDR2 LQKENI. The ends were cut back, 6 bases at V and 3 bases at J, with 8 bases in the middle. This CDR3 contains 12 residues.

The chain has TRBV11-3 and TRBJ2-3, with a tentative D call TRBD2 (6 bases). The CDR3 totals 17 residues. The germline CDR1 and CDR2 sequences are SGHNT and YENEEA. Trimming took 0 bases from V and 1 from J, leaving 14 bases between them. The CDR3 nucleotides are TGTGCCAGCAGCTTAGAGGGGAGGAGCAGGGGCACAGATACGCAGTATTTT. Translation: CASSLEGRSRGTDTQYF.

On this clone: This same CDR3 is encoded by further DNA sequences in the sample. V usage is TRBV28 and J usage is TRBJ1-2, with D perhaps TRBD1 (5 bases). This CDR3 region has 13 residues. Per germline, CDR1 MDHEN and CDR2 SYDVKM. Deletions cut 1 base from V and 8 bases from J, with 11 bases between. This CDR3 is CASSLLGAAGYTF. CDR3 DNA: TGTGCCAGCAGTTTATTAGGGGCCGCGGGCTACACCTTC.

The gene calls are TRBV20-1 and TRBJ1-2, with D possibly TRBD1 on 5 matching bases. This CDR3 spans 11 amino acids. Germline V gene lookup returns CDR1 DFQATT and CDR2 SNEGSKA (reference sequence). The V and J ends lost 3 bases and 8 bases respectively, with 10 bases between them. The CDR3 sequence: CSARDIPGYTF. The CDR3 DNA sequence: TGCAGTGCTAGGGACATTCCAGGCTACACCTTC.

CDR3 coding DNA: TGTGCCAGCAGCGAGGAACTAGCAGATACCCCCCTCTACGAGCAGTACTTC. This sequence encodes CASSEELADTPLYEQYF. The chain uses TRBV5-5 and TRBJ2-7, with D possibly being TRBD2 (6 bases). V was clipped by 4 bases and J by 3 bases, with 23 bases between them. CDR1 SGHKS and CDR2 YYEKEE come from the germline V gene (reference sequence). This CDR3 has 17 residues. Variable domain in full (rest from reference TRBV5-5 and TRBJ2-7): DAGVTQSPTHLIKTRGQQVTLRCSPISGHKSVSWYQQVLGQGPQFIFQYYEKEERGRGNFPDRFSARQFPNYSSELNVNALLLGDSALYLCASSEELADTPLYEQYFGPGTRLTVT.

The chain carries TRBV14 and TRBJ2-1, with 8 bases that match TRBD2. The CDR3 runs to 14 residues. Germline CDR1 and CDR2: SGHDN and FVKESK. Unmatched junction bases numbered 8, after V lost 6 bases and J lost 7 bases. The CDR3 sequence is CASSSAGERNEQFF. For the CDR3, the DNA is TGTGCCAGCAGTTCAGCGGGGGAGAGGAATGAGCAGTTCTTC.

This clone was counted once. The chain has TRBV5-1 and TRBJ2-1, with D perhaps TRBD1 (5 bases). The CDR3 extends over 13 amino acids. V was trimmed by 4 bases and J by 5 bases, leaving 10 bases between them. From germline, CDR1 is SGHRS and CDR2 YFSETQ. In DNA, the CDR3 is TGCGCCAGCAGCCCCCGACAGAACAATGAGCAGTTCTTC. Translating gives CASSPRQNNEQFF.

This chain links TRBV6-1 with TRBJ2-7, with D perhaps matching TRBD2 (6 bases). The CDR3 spans 15 residues. Germline loops: CDR1 MNHNS, CDR2 SASEGT. Trimming took off 8 bases at V and 6 bases at J, with 23 bases between the two ends. The CDR3 coding sequence is TGTGCCAGCGGAGGTCCTGGACTATCCTCGGGCGAGCAGTACTTC. It specifies CASGGPGLSSGEQYF.

This clone was counted a single time. The chain links TRBV6-1 to TRBJ1-3; D not resolved. Trimming shortened V by 6 bases and J by 4 bases, and 16 bases separated the two germline ends. The CDR3 contains 15 residues. The V gene's germline CDR1 is MNHNS and CDR2 SASEGT. CDR3 nucleotides: TGTGCCAGCAGCGAGAATACGGCAGACGGAAACACCATATATTTT. It encodes CASSENTADGNTIYF.

The chain uses TRBV19 and TRBJ1-1; D ambiguous. Germline CDR1 is LNHDA and CDR2 is SQIVND (reference sequence). V shed 0 bases and J shed 1 base, with 12 bases lying between them. The CDR3 sequence is 16 residues long. CDR3 bases: TGTGCCAGTAGTATAGATGGTGACTGGCAGAACACTGAAGCTTTCTTT. Translating gives CASSIDGDWQNTEAFF.

The chain recombines TRBV19 with TRBJ2-3; 12 bases fit TRBD2. CDR1 LNHDA and CDR2 SQIVND come from the germline V gene (reference sequence). V lost 5 bases and J lost 6; bases outside the gene matches: 9. The CDR3 covers 16 residues. DNA for the CDR3: TGTGCCAGTAGTCTCGGACTAGCGGGATTTATTGATACGCAGTATTTT. It is translated as CASSLGLAGFIDTQYF.

The chain links TRBV7-3 to TRBJ2-1; possible D gene TRBD1, 6 bases. The CDR3 sequence is 16 residues long. Germline lookup yields CDR1 SGHTA and CDR2 FQGTGA. V was trimmed by 2 bases and J by 7 bases, leaving 18 bases between them. CDR3 protein: CASSLRAGWGQNEQFF. The CDR3 nucleotides are TGTGCCAGCAGCTTACGAGCCGGTTGGGGGCAGAATGAGCAGTTCTTC.

The J gene is TRBJ1-1, the V gene TRBV6-1, with 7 bases lining up with TRBD1. The CDR3 is 13 amino acids. Germline lookup yields CDR1 MNHNS and CDR2 SASEGT. With V trimmed by 8 bases and J by 4 bases, 7 bases remained unmatched. In DNA, the CDR3 is TGTGCCAGCGGAAGGGGGCTGGGCACTGAAGCTTTCTTT. Amino acid sequence: CASGRGLGTEAFF.

The chain links TRBV20-1 to TRBJ1-1; D is unresolved. This CDR3 has 10 amino acids. Per the germline V gene, CDR1 is DFQATT and CDR2 is SNEGSKA (reference sequence). Trimming cost V 6 bases and J 8 bases, with 10 bases left between them. CDR3 region: CSASRSEAFF. The CDR3 DNA follows: TGCAGTGCGTCCCGGAGCGAAGCTTTCTTT.